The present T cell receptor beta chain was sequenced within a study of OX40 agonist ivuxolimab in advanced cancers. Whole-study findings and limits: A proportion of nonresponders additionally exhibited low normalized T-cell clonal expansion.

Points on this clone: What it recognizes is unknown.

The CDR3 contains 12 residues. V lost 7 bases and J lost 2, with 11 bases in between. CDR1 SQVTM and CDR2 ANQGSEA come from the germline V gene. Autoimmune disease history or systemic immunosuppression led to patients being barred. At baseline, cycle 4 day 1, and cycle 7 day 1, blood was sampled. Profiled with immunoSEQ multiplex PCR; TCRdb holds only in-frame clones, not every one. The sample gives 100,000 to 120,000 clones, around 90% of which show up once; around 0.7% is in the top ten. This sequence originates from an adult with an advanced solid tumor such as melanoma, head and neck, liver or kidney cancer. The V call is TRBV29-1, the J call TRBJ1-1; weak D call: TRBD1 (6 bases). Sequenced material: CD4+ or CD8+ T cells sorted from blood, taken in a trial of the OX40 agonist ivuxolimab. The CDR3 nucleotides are TGCAGCGCCAACAGGGTCAACACTGAAGCTTTCTTT. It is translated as CSANRVNTEAFF. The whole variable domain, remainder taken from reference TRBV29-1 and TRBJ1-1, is SAVISQKPSRDICQRGTSLTIQCQVDSQVTMMFWYRQQPGQSLTLIATANQGSEATYESGFVIDKFPISRPNLTFSTLTVSNMSPEDSSIYLCSANRVNTEAFFGQGTRLTVV.